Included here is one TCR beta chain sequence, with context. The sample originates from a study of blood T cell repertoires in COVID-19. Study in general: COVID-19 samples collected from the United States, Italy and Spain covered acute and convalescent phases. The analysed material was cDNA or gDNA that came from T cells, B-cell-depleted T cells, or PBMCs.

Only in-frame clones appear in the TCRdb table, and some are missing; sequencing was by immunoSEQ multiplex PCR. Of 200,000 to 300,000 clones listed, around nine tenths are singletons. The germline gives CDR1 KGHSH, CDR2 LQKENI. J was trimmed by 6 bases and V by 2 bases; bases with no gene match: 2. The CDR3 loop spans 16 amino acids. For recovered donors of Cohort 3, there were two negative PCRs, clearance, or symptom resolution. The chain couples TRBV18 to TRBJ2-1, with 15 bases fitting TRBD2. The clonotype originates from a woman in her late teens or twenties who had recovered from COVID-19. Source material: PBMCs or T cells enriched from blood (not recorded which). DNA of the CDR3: TGTGCCAGCTCACCAAGGACTAGCGGGAGGGCCAATGAGCAGTTCTTC. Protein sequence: CASSPRTSGRANEQFF. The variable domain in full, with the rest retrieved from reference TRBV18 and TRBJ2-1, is NAGVMQNPRHLVRRRGQEARLRCSPMKGHSHVYWYRQLPEEGLKFMVYLQKENIIDESGMPKERFSAEFPKEGPSILRIQQVVRGDSAAYFCASSPRTSGRANEQFFGPGTRLTVL.